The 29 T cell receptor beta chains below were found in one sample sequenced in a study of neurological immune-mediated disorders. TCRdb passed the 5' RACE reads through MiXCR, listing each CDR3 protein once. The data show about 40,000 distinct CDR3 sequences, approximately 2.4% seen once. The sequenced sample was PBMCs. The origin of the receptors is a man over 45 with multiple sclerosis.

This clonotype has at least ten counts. The CDR3 DNA reads TGTGCCAGCAGCTTAGTAGCGGGGGCAGATACGCAGTATTTT. This sequence encodes CASSLVAGADTQYF. The chain links TRBV7-9 to TRBJ2-3; TRBD2 aligns across 9 bases. CDR3 size: 14 residues. In germline, CDR1 is SEHNR, CDR2 FQNEAQ (reference sequence). The V and J ends lost 1 base and 4 bases, in that order; junction bases with no gene match: 0. The whole variable domain, remainder taken from reference TRBV7-9 and TRBJ2-3, is DTGVSQNPRHKITKRGQNVTFRCDPISEHNRLYWYRQTLGQGPEFLTYFQNEAQLEKSRLLSDRFSAERPKGSFSTLEIQRTEQGDSAMYLCASSLVAGADTQYFGPGTRLTVL.

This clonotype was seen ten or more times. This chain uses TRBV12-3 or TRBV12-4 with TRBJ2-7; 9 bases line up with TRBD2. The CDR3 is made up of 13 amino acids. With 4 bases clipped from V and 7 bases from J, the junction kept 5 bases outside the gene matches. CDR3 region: CASSSLLAGEQYF. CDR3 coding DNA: TGTGCCAGCAGTTCGCTACTAGCGGGTGAGCAGTACTTC.

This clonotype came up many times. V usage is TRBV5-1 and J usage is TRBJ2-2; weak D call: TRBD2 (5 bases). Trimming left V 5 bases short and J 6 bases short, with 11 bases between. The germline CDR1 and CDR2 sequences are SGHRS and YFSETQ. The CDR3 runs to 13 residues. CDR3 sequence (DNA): TGCGCCAGCAGTGGGCAGGAGGCCGGGGAGCTGTTTTTT. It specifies CASSGQEAGELFF.

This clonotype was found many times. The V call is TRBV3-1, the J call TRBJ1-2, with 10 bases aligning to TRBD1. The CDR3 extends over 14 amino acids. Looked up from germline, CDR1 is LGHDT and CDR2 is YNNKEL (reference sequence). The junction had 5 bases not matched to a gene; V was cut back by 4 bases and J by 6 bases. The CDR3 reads CASSLLGTGDGYTF. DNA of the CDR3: TGTGCCAGCAGCCTCCTCGGGACAGGGGATGGCTACACCTTC.

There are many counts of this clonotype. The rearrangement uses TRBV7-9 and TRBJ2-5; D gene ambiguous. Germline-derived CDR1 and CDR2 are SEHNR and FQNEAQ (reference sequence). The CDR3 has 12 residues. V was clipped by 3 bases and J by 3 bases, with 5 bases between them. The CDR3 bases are TGTGCCAGCAGCTTGCATGAAGAGACCCAGTACTTC. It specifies CASSLHEETQYF.

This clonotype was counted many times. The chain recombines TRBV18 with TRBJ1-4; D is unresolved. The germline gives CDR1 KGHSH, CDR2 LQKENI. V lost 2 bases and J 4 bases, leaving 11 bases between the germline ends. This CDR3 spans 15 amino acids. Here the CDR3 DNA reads TGTGCCAGCTCACCAGTGATGGGCGGTAATGAAAAACTGTTTTTT. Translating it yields CASSPVMGGNEKLFF.

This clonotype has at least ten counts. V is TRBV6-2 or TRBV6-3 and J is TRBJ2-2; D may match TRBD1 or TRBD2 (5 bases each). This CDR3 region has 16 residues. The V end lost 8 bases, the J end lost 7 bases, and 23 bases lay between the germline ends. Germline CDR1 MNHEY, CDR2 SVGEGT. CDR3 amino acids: CASHYLAGHGVGELFF. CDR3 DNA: TGTGCCAGCCATTACCTGGCAGGGCACGGGGTCGGGGAGCTGTTTTTT.

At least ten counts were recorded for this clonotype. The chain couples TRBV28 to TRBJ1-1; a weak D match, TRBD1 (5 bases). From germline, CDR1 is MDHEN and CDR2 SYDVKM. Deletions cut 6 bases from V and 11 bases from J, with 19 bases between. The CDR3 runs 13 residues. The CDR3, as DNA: TGTGCCAGCAGAGTAACAGGAGGCCCGGGGGCTTTCTTT. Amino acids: CASRVTGGPGAFF.

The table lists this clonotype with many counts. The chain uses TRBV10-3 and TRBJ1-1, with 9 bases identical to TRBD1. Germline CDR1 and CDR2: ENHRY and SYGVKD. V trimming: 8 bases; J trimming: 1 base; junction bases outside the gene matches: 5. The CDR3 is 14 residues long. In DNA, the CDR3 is TGTGCCATCGCTAGGACAGGGGCGAACACTGAAGCTTTCTTT. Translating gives CAIARTGANTEAFF.

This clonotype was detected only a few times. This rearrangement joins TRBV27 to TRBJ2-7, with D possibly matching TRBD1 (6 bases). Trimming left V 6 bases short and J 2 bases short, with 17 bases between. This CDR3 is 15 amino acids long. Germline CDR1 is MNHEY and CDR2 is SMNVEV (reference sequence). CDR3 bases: TGTGCCAGCAGATTGCGCGCGGACAGAACCTACGAGCAGTACTTC. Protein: CASRLRADRTYEQYF.

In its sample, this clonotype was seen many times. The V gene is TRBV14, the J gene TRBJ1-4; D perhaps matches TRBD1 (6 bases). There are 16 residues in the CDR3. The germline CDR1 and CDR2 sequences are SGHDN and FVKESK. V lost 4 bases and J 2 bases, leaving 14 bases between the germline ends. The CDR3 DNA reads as TGTGCCAGCAGCCCTGCGGGGGCAGAGACTAATGAAAAACTGTTTTTT. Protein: CASSPAGAETNEKLFF.

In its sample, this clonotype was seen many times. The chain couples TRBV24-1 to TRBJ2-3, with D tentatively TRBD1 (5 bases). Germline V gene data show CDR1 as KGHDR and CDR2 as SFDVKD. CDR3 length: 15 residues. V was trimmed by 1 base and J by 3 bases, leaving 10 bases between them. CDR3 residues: CATSDFRDRTDTQYF. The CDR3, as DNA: TGTGCCACCAGTGATTTCAGGGATCGGACAGATACGCAGTATTTT.

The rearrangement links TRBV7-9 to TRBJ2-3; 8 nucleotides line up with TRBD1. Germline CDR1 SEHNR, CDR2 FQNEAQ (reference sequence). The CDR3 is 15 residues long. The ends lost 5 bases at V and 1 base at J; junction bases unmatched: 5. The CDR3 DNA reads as TGTGCCAGCAGCACCAGGGGGCAGGGCACAGATACGCAGTATTTT. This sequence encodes CASSTRGQGTDTQYF.

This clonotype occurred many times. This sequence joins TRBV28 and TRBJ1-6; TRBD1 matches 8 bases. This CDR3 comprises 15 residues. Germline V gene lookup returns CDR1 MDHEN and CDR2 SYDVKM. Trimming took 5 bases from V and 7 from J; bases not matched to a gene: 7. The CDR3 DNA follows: TGTGCCAGCAGTCGCATAACAGGGGGGAATTCACCCCTCCACTTT. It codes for CASSRITGGNSPLHF. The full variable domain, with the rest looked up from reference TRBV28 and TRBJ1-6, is DVKVTQSSRYLVKRTGEKVFLECVQDMDHENMFWYRQDPGLGLRLIYFSYDVKMKEKGDIPEGYSVSREKKERFSLILESASTNQTSMYLCASSRITGGNSPLHFGNGTRLTVT.

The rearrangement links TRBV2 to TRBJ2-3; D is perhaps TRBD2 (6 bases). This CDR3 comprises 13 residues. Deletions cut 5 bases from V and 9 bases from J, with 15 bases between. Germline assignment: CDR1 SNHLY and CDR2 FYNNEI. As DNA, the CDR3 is TGTGCCAGCAGTAGGGACTCGAGAGGGACGCAGTATTTT. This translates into CASSRDSRGTQYF.

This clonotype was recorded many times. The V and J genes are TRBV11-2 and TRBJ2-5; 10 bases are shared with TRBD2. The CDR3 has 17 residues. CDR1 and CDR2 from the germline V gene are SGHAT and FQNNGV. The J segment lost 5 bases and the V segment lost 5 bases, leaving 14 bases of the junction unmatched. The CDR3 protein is CASSRLSVLAGFETQYF. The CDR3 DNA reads TGTGCCAGCAGCCGCCTCTCGGTACTAGCGGGGTTTGAGACCCAGTACTTC.

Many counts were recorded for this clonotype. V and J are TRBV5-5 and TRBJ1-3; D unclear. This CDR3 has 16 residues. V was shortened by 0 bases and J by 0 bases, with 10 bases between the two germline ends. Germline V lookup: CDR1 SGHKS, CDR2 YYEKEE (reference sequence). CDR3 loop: CASSLGPAYSGNTIYF. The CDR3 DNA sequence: TGTGCCAGCAGCTTGGGGCCGGCTTACTCTGGAAACACCATATATTTT. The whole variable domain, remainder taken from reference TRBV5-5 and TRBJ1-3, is DAGVTQSPTHLIKTRGQQVTLRCSPISGHKSVSWYQQVLGQGPQFIFQYYEKEERGRGNFPDRFSARQFPNYSSELNVNALLLGDSALYLCASSLGPAYSGNTIYFGEGSWLTVV.

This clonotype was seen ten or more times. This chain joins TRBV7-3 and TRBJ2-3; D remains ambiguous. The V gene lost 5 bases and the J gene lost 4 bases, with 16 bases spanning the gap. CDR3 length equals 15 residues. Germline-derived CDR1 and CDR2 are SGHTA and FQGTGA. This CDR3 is CASSPHPRVPDTQYF. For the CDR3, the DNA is TGTGCCAGCAGCCCCCACCCCCGCGTTCCAGATACGCAGTATTTT. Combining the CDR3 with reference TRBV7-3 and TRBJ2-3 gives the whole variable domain GAGVSQTPSNKVTEKGKYVELRCDPISGHTALYWYRQSLGQGPEFLIYFQGTGAADDSGLPNDRFFAVRPEGSVSTLKIQRTERGDSAVYLCASSPHPRVPDTQYFGPGTRLTVL.

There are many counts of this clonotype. The CDR3 reads CASSTYTDTQYF. The DNA for the CDR3 is TGCGCCAGCAGCACATACACAGATACGCAGTATTTT. The chain carries TRBV5-1 and TRBJ2-3; no firm D call. The CDR3 covers 12 residues. Trimming took off 4 bases at V and 2 bases at J, with 5 bases between the two ends. Germline V gene lookup returns CDR1 SGHRS and CDR2 YFSETQ.

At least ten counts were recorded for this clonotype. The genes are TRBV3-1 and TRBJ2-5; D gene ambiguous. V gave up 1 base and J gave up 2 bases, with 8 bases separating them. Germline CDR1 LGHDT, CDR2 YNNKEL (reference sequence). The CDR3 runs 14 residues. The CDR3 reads CASSQAQAQETQYF. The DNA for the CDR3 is TGTGCCAGCAGCCAAGCCCAGGCACAAGAGACCCAGTACTTC.

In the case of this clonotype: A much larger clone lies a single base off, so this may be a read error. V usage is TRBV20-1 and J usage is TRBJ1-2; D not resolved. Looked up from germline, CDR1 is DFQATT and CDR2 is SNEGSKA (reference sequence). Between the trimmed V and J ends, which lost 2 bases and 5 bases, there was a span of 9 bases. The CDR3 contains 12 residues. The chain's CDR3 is CSARTYRYGYTF. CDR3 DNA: TGCAGTGCTAGAACCTACCGGTATGGCTACACCTTC.

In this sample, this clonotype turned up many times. DNA for the CDR3: TGTGCCAGCAGCTTAGTAGGCGGGGGGGCCTTCAATGAGCAGTTCTTC. Translated: CASSLVGGGAFNEQFF. This sequence joins TRBV7-2 and TRBJ2-1; 9 nucleotides agree with TRBD2. J gave up 6 bases and V 1 base, and 7 bases lay outside the gene matches. Germline loops: CDR1 SGHTA, CDR2 FQGNSA. The CDR3 has 16 residues.

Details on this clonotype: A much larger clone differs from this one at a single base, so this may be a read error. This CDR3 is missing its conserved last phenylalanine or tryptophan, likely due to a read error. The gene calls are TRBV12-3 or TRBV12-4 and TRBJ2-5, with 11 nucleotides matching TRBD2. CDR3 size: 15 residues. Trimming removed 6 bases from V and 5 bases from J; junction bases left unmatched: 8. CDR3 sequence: CASSEVAGGPETQYY. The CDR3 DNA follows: TGTGCCAGCAGCGAGGTAGCGGGGGGGCCGGAGACCCAGTACTAC.

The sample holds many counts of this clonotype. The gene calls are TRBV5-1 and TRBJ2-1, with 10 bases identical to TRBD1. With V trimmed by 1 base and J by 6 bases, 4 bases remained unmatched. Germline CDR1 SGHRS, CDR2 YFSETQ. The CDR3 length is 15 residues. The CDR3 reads CASSLFWDRGNEQFF. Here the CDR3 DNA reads TGCGCCAGCAGCTTGTTTTGGGACAGGGGCAATGAGCAGTTCTTC.

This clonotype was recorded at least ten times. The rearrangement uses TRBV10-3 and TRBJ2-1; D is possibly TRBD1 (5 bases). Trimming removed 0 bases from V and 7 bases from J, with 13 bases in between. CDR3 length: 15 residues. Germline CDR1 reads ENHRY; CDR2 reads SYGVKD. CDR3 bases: TGTGCCATCAGTGAGTCGATGTCAGGGCCTAATGAGCAGTTCTTC. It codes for CAISESMSGPNEQFF.

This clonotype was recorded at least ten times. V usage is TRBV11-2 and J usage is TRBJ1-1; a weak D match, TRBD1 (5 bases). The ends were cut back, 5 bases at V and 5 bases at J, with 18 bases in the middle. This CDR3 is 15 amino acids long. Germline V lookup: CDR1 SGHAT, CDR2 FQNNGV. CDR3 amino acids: CASSPLSRAWTEAFF. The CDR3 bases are TGTGCCAGCAGCCCCTTGTCCAGGGCATGGACTGAAGCTTTCTTT.

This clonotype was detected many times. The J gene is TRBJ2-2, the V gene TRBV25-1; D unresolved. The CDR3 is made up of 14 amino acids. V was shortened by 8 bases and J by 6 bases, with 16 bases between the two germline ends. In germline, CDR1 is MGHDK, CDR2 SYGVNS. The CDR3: CASRVRLVPGELFF. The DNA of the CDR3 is TGTGCCAGCCGAGTTCGGTTGGTTCCCGGGGAGCTGTTTTTT. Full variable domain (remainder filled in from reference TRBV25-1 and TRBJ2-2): EADIYQTPRYLVIGTGKKITLECSQTMGHDKMYWYQQDPGMELHLIHYSYGVNSTEKGDLSSESTVSRIRTEHFPLTLESARPSHTSQYLCASRVRLVPGELFFGEGSRLTVL.

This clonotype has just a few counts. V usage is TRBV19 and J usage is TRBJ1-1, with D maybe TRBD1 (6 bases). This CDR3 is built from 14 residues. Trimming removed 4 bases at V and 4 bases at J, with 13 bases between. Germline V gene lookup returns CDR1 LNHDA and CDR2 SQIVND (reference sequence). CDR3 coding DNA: TGTGCCAGTAGTACGGACAGACGATTCACTGAAGCTTTCTTT. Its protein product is CASSTDRRFTEAFF.

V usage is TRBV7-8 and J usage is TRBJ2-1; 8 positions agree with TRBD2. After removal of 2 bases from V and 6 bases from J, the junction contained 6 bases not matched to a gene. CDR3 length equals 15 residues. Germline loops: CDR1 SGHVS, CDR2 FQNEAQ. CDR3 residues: CASSLSSGPPNEQFF. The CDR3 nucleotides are TGTGCCAGCAGCTTATCTAGCGGGCCACCCAATGAGCAGTTCTTC.